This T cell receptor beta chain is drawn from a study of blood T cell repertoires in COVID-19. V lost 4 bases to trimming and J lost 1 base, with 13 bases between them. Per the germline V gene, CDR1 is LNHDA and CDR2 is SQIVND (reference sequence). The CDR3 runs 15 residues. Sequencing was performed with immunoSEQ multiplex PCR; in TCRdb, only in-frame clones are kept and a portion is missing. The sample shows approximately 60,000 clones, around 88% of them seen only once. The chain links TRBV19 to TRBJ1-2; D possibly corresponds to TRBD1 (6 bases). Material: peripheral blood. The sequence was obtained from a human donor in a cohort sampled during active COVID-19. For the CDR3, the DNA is TGTGCCAGTAGTACTACAGGGCTTGATAACTATGGCTACACCTTC. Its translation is CASSTTGLDNYGYTF.